Listed below are T cell receptor beta chains from one sample, sequenced in a study of blood T cells in healthy people across ages. TCRdb reprocessed the 5' RACE reads via MiXCR and lists one record per CDR3 protein. The sample has approximately 800,000 distinct CDR3 sequences, approximately 35% seen once. Sequenced: blood. The source of these receptors is a young man in good health. Both conserved end residues are part of each CDR3. A D gene is named only where the DNA matches it firmly. Clone size, where shown, is once, few, many, or a class for clones that have expanded.

CDR3nt: TGCGCCAGCAGCCAAGATTTGGGACAGGGAGAGACCCAGTACTTC
CDR3aa: CASSQDLGQGETQYF
v_gene: TRBV4-3
j_gene: TRBJ2-5
d_gene: TRBD1
abundance: many

CDR3nt: TGTGCCAGCAGTTTATCTGACAGATCCTACGAGCAGTACTTC
CDR3aa: CASSLSDRSYEQYF
v_gene: TRBV12-3/TRBV12-4
j_gene: TRBJ2-7
d_gene: -
abundance: many

CDR3nt: TGTGCCATCAGGGCTACTTTGGGCATGAACACTGAAGCTTTCTTT
CDR3aa: CAIRATLGMNTEAFF
v_gene: TRBV10-3
j_gene: TRBJ1-1
d_gene: -
abundance: few

CDR3nt: TGCAGTGCTGAGGGTCCGAGCTCCTACAATGAGCAGTACTTC
CDR3aa: CSAEGPSSYNEQYF
v_gene: TRBV20-1
j_gene: TRBJ2-7
d_gene: -
abundance: few

CDR3nt: TGTGCCAGCAGTCCAACACAGGGCAGTAGATACTGTGAGCAGTACTTC
CDR3aa: CASSPTQGSRYCEQYF
v_gene: TRBV27
j_gene: TRBJ2-5
d_gene: -
abundance: -

CDR3nt: TGCGCCAGCAGCCAAGATCAAGGTGATGAGCAGTTCTTC
CDR3aa: CASSQDQGDEQFF
v_gene: TRBV4-1
j_gene: TRBJ2-1
d_gene: -
abundance: few

CDR3nt: TGTGCCAGCAGCTTAAAAAAGGATACGCAGTATTTT
CDR3aa: CASSLKKDTQYF
v_gene: TRBV7-3
j_gene: TRBJ2-3
d_gene: -
abundance: -

CDR3nt: TGTGCCAGCAGCCAAGAAGATGCCGGCTTCCAGCATTTT
CDR3aa: CASSQEDAGFQHF
v_gene: TRBV14
j_gene: TRBJ1-5
d_gene: -
abundance: -

CDR3nt: TGTGCCAGCAGCCAAGACCCGGGCGGAGGCTACACCTTC
CDR3aa: CASSQDPGGGYTF
v_gene: TRBV4-2
j_gene: TRBJ1-2
d_gene: -
abundance: many

CDR3nt: TGTGCCAGCAGCCCCGCAGGACGGCACCAAGAGACCCAGTACTTC
CDR3aa: CASSPAGRHQETQYF
v_gene: TRBV7-9
j_gene: TRBJ2-5
d_gene: -
abundance: few

CDR3nt: TGCAGTGCTAGAGTAGGGGCGGGGAACACTGAAGCTTTCTTT
CDR3aa: CSARVGAGNTEAFF
v_gene: TRBV20-1
j_gene: TRBJ1-1
d_gene: -
abundance: -

CDR3nt: TGTGCCAGCAGTCTACCACAGGGTATGGGAGGCTACACCTTC
CDR3aa: CASSLPQGMGGYTF
v_gene: TRBV7-9
j_gene: TRBJ1-2
d_gene: -
abundance: few

CDR3nt: TGTGCCAGCAGCTTAGGAGGGGGCCTTGTTGATGAGCAGTTCTTC
CDR3aa: CASSLGGGLVDEQFF
v_gene: TRBV7-8
j_gene: TRBJ2-1
d_gene: TRBD1
abundance: many

CDR3nt: TGTGCCAGCAGCTTAGCCGTTACGGGCTTCTACGAGCAGTACTTC
CDR3aa: CASSLAVTGFYEQYF
v_gene: TRBV7-9
j_gene: TRBJ2-7
d_gene: -
abundance: many

CDR3nt: TGTGCCAGCACCCTCAAGACAGGGGATTCACCCCTCCACTTT
CDR3aa: CASTLKTGDSPLHF
v_gene: TRBV12-3/TRBV12-4
j_gene: TRBJ1-6
d_gene: TRBD1
abundance: few

CDR3nt: TGTGCCAGCAGTTTACTGGCTAGCGGGAACTCCTACAATGAGCAGTTCTTC
CDR3aa: CASSLLASGNSYNEQFF
v_gene: TRBV27
j_gene: TRBJ2-1
d_gene: TRBD2
abundance: -

CDR3nt: TGTGCCTGCAGTCCTCACGGGGACAGCGGGACAGAGACCCAGTACTTC
CDR3aa: CACSPHGDSGTETQYF
v_gene: TRBV7-2
j_gene: TRBJ2-5
d_gene: -
abundance: -

CDR3nt: TGTGCCACCAGTGACCCCGGGACAGGGAAGGACAATGAGCAGTACTTC
CDR3aa: CATSDPGTGKDNEQYF
v_gene: TRBV24-1
j_gene: TRBJ2-5
d_gene: TRBD1
abundance: once

CDR3nt: TGTGCCAGCAGCCAGGACAGGGGGCTTGGCACTGAAGCTTTCTTT
CDR3aa: CASSQDRGLGTEAFF
v_gene: TRBV4-2
j_gene: TRBJ1-1
d_gene: TRBD1
abundance: -

CDR3nt: TGTGCCACCAGTAAGGGGGGGAACACCGGGGAGCTGTTTTTT
CDR3aa: CATSKGGNTGELFF
v_gene: TRBV24-1
j_gene: TRBJ2-2
d_gene: -
abundance: few

CDR3nt: TGTGCCAGCAGTTGGACAGGGGCGGATCAGCCCCAGCATTTT
CDR3aa: CASSWTGADQPQHF
v_gene: TRBV6-5
j_gene: TRBJ1-5
d_gene: TRBD1
abundance: few

CDR3nt: TGTGCCAGCAGCCCAAGGAGGACTAGCGGGGCAGGTGAGCAGTTCTTC
CDR3aa: CASSPRRTSGAGEQFF
v_gene: TRBV21-1
j_gene: TRBJ2-1
d_gene: -
abundance: -

CDR3nt: TGCAGCGTTGAGGCTAGCGCCTACAATGAGCAGTTCTTC
CDR3aa: CSVEASAYNEQFF
v_gene: TRBV29-1
j_gene: TRBJ2-1
d_gene: -
abundance: -

CDR3nt: TGTGCCAGCAGCCCCCTCGACAGACCGAACACTGAAGCTTTCTTT
CDR3aa: CASSPLDRPNTEAFF
v_gene: TRBV4-2
j_gene: TRBJ1-1
d_gene: -
abundance: -

CDR3nt: TGCAGTGCCCCCACGACCCAGCGGGGATCGTGGAATGAGCAGTTCTTC
CDR3aa: CSAPTTQRGSWNEQFF
v_gene: TRBV20-1
j_gene: TRBJ2-1
d_gene: TRBD2
abundance: -

CDR3nt: TGTGCCAGCAGTTTCGGCCGTAACGGGGGGTATTTT
CDR3aa: CASSFGRNGGYF
v_gene: TRBV12-3/TRBV12-4
j_gene: TRBJ2-3
d_gene: -
abundance: -

CDR3nt: TGTGCCAGCAGCCCGAGGCGCGTTGACACTGAAGCTTTCTTT
CDR3aa: CASSPRRVDTEAFF
v_gene: TRBV7-2
j_gene: TRBJ1-1
d_gene: -
abundance: few

CDR3nt: TGTGCCAGCAGTTACTCCGGGAGCTCCTACAATGAGCAGTTCTTC
CDR3aa: CASSYSGSSYNEQFF
v_gene: TRBV6-5
j_gene: TRBJ2-1
d_gene: -
abundance: many

CDR3nt: TGTGCCAGCAGCTGGGGTCCAACTGAAGCTTTCTTT
CDR3aa: CASSWGPTEAFF
v_gene: TRBV5-6
j_gene: TRBJ1-1
d_gene: -
abundance: -

CDR3nt: TGTGCCAGCAGATTAGGGGGCACTAGCAATCAGCCCCAGCATTTT
CDR3aa: CASRLGGTSNQPQHF
v_gene: TRBV7-2
j_gene: TRBJ1-5
d_gene: TRBD1
abundance: few

CDR3nt: TGTGCCAGCAGTTTTCGGGTCGGGGAGCTGTTTTTT
CDR3aa: CASSFRVGELFF
v_gene: TRBV12-3/TRBV12-4
j_gene: TRBJ2-2
d_gene: -
abundance: few

CDR3nt: TGCAGTGCCATCTATGGAGGGGCAGATACGCAGTATTTT
CDR3aa: CSAIYGGADTQYF
v_gene: TRBV20-1
j_gene: TRBJ2-3
d_gene: -
abundance: -

CDR3nt: TGTGCCAGCAGCTTAGTGGCAGGGGTAAAAACTGGGGCCAACGTCCTGACTTTC
CDR3aa: CASSLVAGVKTGANVLTF
v_gene: TRBV7-6
j_gene: TRBJ2-6
d_gene: -
abundance: few

CDR3nt: TGTGCCAGCAGCCACAGCTCAACTAATGAAAAACTGTTTTTT
CDR3aa: CASSHSSTNEKLFF
v_gene: TRBV6-6
j_gene: TRBJ1-4
d_gene: -
abundance: few

CDR3nt: TGTGCCAGCAGCCAAGACGCAGGACAGGGGTATGAAAAACTGTTTTTT
CDR3aa: CASSQDAGQGYEKLFF
v_gene: TRBV4-2
j_gene: TRBJ1-4
d_gene: TRBD1
abundance: few

CDR3nt: TGTGCCAGCAGTTACGGACATCTCCGGGGCAATCAGCCCCAGCATTTT
CDR3aa: CASSYGHLRGNQPQHF
v_gene: TRBV6-2/TRBV6-3
j_gene: TRBJ1-5
d_gene: -
abundance: -

CDR3nt: TGTGCCAGTGCCCGTTGGGGGCAGGTAGAGACCCAGTACTTC
CDR3aa: CASARWGQVETQYF
v_gene: TRBV6-2/TRBV6-3
j_gene: TRBJ2-5
d_gene: -
abundance: -